The TCR beta chain under discussion was sequenced for a study of shared clonotypes between healthy human individuals. Every immunoSEQ plate was one replicate of a subset's evenly spread DNA. Only in-frame clones appear in the TCRdb table, and some are missing; sequencing was by immunoSEQ multiplex PCR. The data contain fewer than 550,000 clones, over 75% of them singletons. V lost 5 bases to trimming and J lost 3 bases; unmatched junction nucleotides: 4. This CDR3 has 15 residues. From germline, CDR1 is SGHVS and CDR2 FQNEAQ. The TCR sequence derives from a woman in her thirties or forties in good health. Some clones in this sample may be carry-over from other donors' samples. The sample consisted of PBMCs. This chain connects TRBV7-8 to TRBJ2-3; 11 nucleotides line up with TRBD2. The CDR3 bases are TGTGCCAGCAGCGTTCTAGCGGGAGGTACAGATACGCAGTATTTT. The encoded protein is CASSVLAGGTDTQYF.